These 7 T cell receptor beta chains came from one sample sequenced in a study of T cell responses to AZD1222 COVID-19 vaccine. Profiled with immunoSEQ multiplex PCR; TCRdb holds only in-frame clones, not every one. This repertoire shows about 170,000 clones, approximately 90% found once; its top ten account for approximately 0.97%. The source material was peripheral blood, sampled 28 days after the second AZD1222 dose. The receptors shown here come from an adult who received the AZD1222 COVID-19 vaccine.

The CDR3: CASSQGEGRPTEAFF. Here the CDR3 DNA reads TGTGCCAGCAGCCAAGGGGAGGGCAGGCCCACTGAAGCTTTCTTT. The chain uses TRBV4-2 and TRBJ1-1; no clear D. The CDR3 has 15 residues. CDR1 and CDR2 from the germline V gene are LGHNA and YNFKEQ. Trimming shortened V by 1 base and J by 4 bases, and 13 bases separated the two germline ends.

The CDR3 spells CASHRDGAEQYF. The CDR3 coding sequence is TGTGCCAGCCACAGGGATGGGGCCGAGCAGTACTTC. The V and J genes are TRBV5-5 and TRBJ2-7; weak D call: TRBD1 (6 bases). Per the germline V gene, CDR1 is SGHKS and CDR2 is YYEKEE (reference sequence). V was pared by 7 bases and J by 6 bases, with 14 bases between. The CDR3 length is 12 residues.

With respect to this clone: At one end the junction does not follow the germline gene, possibly because of a read error. The chain combines TRBV9 with TRBJ2-2; D is perhaps TRBD2 (7 bases). The CDR3 loop spans 14 amino acids. Germline V gives CDR1 SGDLS, CDR2 YYNGEE. CDR3 coding DNA: TGTGCCAGCACCGTAGGGGGGGGCACCGGGGAGCTGTTTTTT. Translated: CASTVGGGTGELFF.

The V call is TRBV18, the J call TRBJ1-5; TRBD1 aligns across 7 bases. Germline V gene sequence: CDR1 KGHSH, CDR2 LQKENI. This CDR3 has 16 residues. V dropped 3 bases and J dropped 5; count of bases not matched to a gene: 10. CDR3 sequence: CASSPGTEGRYQPQHF. The CDR3 DNA is TGTGCCAGCTCACCTGGGACAGAGGGCCGGTATCAGCCCCAGCATTTT.

The gene calls are TRBV5-1 and TRBJ2-4, with 7 bases that match TRBD1. The CDR3 is made up of 14 amino acids. In germline, CDR1 is SGHRS, CDR2 YFSETQ. Unmatched junction bases numbered 10, after V lost 4 bases and J lost 9 bases. DNA of the CDR3: TGCGCCAGCAGCCTGGCCGGGACAGTGGGCATTCAGTACTTC. Encoded protein: CASSLAGTVGIQYF.

This chain joins TRBV4-1 and TRBJ1-3, with no clear D. V gave up 2 bases and J gave up 0 bases, with 8 bases separating them. The CDR3 is 15 residues long. Germline CDR1 is MGHRA and CDR2 is YSYEKL. The CDR3 DNA reads as TGCGCCAGCAGCCAAAGGGAGGACTCTGGAAACACCATATATTTT. Translated: CASSQREDSGNTIYF.

The gene calls are TRBV2 and TRBJ1-6; D is possibly TRBD1 (6 bases). This CDR3 is built from 16 residues. Germline values: CDR1 SNHLY, CDR2 FYNNEI. V was trimmed by 8 bases and J by 8 bases, leaving 22 bases between them. The CDR3 DNA is TGTGCCAGCTCGGGGTTTCGGGGGCAGGACGATTCACCCCTCCACTTT. Encoded protein: CASSGFRGQDDSPLHF.